The 5 T cell receptor beta chains below all came from one sample that was sequenced in a study of T cell responses to AZD1222 COVID-19 vaccine (dated by TCRdb to the early 2020s). The sample's time point label, decoded: baseline before first vaccination. The library was built by means of the immunoSEQ multiplex PCR assay. The immuneACCESS repertoire file appears here via TCRdb, limited to in-frame rearrangements. These files lack a portion of the clones; in checked studies, under half of the deficit traces to unresolved V genes, and the cause of the others is not known. This sample lists some 96,000 clones; approximately 87% were detected once. The ten largest make up approximately 15% of the sample. The sequencing used peripheral blood, collected on day 0 of AZD1222 vaccination. These receptors came from an adult in good health.

V usage is TRBV6-5 and J usage is TRBJ1-6, with D maybe TRBD1 (5 bases). Germline assignment: CDR1 MNHEY and CDR2 SVGAGI. Trimming pared 5 bases from V and 3 bases from J, leaving 11 bases between. This CDR3 is built from 15 residues. The CDR3 nucleotides read TGTGCCAGCAGTCCGCGACAGAACTATAATTCACCCCTCCACTTT. Translation gives CASSPRQNYNSPLHF.

This rearrangement joins TRBV18 to TRBJ1-2; 12 nucleotides agree with TRBD1. V shed 3 bases and J 4 bases; nucleotides not matched to a gene: 3. This CDR3 has 15 residues. Germline lookup yields CDR1 KGHSH and CDR2 LQKENI. This CDR3 is CASSPLGQGAYGYTF. CDR3 coding DNA: TGTGCCAGCTCACCCTTGGGACAGGGGGCCTATGGCTACACCTTC. Full variable domain (rest looked up from reference TRBV18 and TRBJ1-2): NAGVMQNPRHLVRRRGQEARLRCSPMKGHSHVYWYRQLPEEGLKFMVYLQKENIIDESGMPKERFSAEFPKEGPSILRIQQVVRGDSAAYFCASSPLGQGAYGYTFGSGTRLTVV.

The DNA for the CDR3 is TGTGCCAGCAGACCAAGGACAGCGTCGAGCGAGCAGTACTTC. Amino acid sequence: CASRPRTASSEQYF. The V and J genes are TRBV7-9 and TRBJ2-7; perhaps TRBD1 as D (6 bases). Per the germline V gene, CDR1 is SEHNR and CDR2 is FQNEAQ (reference sequence). With 6 bases removed from V and 6 bases from J, the gap between germline ends came to 18 bases. The CDR3 is 14 residues long.

V usage is TRBV5-1 and J usage is TRBJ1-1; TRBD1 matches 11 bases. This CDR3 region has 15 residues. The junction had 5 bases not matched to a gene; V was cut back by 4 bases and J by 3 bases. Per germline, CDR1 SGHRS and CDR2 YFSETQ. The CDR3 bases are TGCGCCAGCAGCACCGGGACAGGGGGGTACACTGAAGCTTTCTTT. It codes for CASSTGTGGYTEAFF.

The chain couples TRBV5-1 to TRBJ1-1; D is undetermined. Germline V gene lookup returns CDR1 SGHRS and CDR2 YFSETQ. V was shortened by 0 bases and J by 2 bases, with 8 bases between the two germline ends. The CDR3 loop spans 14 amino acids. CDR3 loop: CASSLVISNTEAFF. The CDR3 DNA reads TGCGCCAGCAGCTTGGTTATATCCAACACTGAAGCTTTCTTT.